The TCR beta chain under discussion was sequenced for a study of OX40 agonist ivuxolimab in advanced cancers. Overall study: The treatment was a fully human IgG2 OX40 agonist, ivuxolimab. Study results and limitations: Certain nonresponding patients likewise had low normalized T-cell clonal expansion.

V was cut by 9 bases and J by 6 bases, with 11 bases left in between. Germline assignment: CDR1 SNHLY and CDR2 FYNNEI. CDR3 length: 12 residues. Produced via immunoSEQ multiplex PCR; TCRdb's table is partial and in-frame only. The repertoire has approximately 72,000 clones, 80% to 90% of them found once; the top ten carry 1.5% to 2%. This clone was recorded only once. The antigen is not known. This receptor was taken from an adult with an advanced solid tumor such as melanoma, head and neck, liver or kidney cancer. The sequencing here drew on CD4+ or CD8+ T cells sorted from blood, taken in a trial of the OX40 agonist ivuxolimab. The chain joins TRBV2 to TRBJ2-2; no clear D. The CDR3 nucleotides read TGTGCCAGAGGAGCTATTGCCGGGGAGCTGTTTTTT. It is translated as CARGAIAGELFF.